Following are 27 T cell receptor beta chains from one sample sequenced in a study of regulatory T cells in long-lasting Graves disease. Relying on iRepertoire HTBI primers and Arm-PCR of CDR3 regions, the team built TCR beta libraries. TCRdb recomputed calls from the multiplex PCR reads with MiXCR, one row per CDR3 protein. The table shows 600,000 to 800,000 distinct CDR3 sequences, with about 30% occurring only once. Time point denoted: persistent/refractory GD, antithyroid drugs over 5 years with positive TRAb. Researchers made the TCR library from RNA that was extracted from PBMCs. Sequences were derived from peripheral blood mononuclear cells (PBMCs), sampled when the disease was refractory, from a patient treated with antithyroid drugs. The receptors come from a female donor with Graves disease.

This clonotype has more than one count but fewer than ten. The V and J genes are TRBV10-3 and TRBJ2-2; TRBD1 might be the D (6 bases). Germline loops: CDR1 ENHRY, CDR2 SYGVKD. Trimming took 9 bases from V and 5 from J, leaving 10 bases between them. CDR3 length: 12 residues. The DNA for the CDR3 is TGTGCCATAAACAGGGATACCGGGGAGCTGTTTTTT. The encoded protein is CAINRDTGELFF.

V gene TRBV27 combines with J gene TRBJ1-5, with D possibly TRBD1 on 5 matching bases. The CDR3 is made up of 16 amino acids. Deletions cut 3 bases from V and 0 bases from J, with 12 bases between. Germline CDR1 is MNHEY and CDR2 is SMNVEV (reference sequence). CDR3 nucleotides: TGTGCCAGCAGTTTGTCGGGGCCCTATAGCAATCAGCCCCAGCATTTT. It encodes CASSLSGPYSNQPQHF.

This clonotype was seen a few times. The chain is built from TRBV20-1 and TRBJ2-1; 7 bases are a match to TRBD2. The J segment lost 6 bases and the V segment lost 1 base, leaving 3 bases of the junction unmatched. Per the germline V gene, CDR1 is DFQATT and CDR2 is SNEGSKA (reference sequence). This CDR3 has 13 amino acids. CDR3 sequence: CSARATSINEQFF. The CDR3, as DNA: TGCAGTGCTAGAGCGACTAGCATCAATGAGCAGTTCTTC.

This chain connects TRBV30 to TRBJ1-1; TRBD1 matches 9 bases. In germline, CDR1 is GTSNPN, CDR2 SVGIG (reference sequence). The V gene end was trimmed by 0 bases and the J gene end by 5 bases; junction bases not matched to a gene: 7. CDR3 length equals 15 residues. CDR3 amino acids: CAWSVSETGGTEAFF. The CDR3 bases are TGTGCCTGGAGTGTATCTGAGACAGGGGGGACTGAAGCTTTCTTT. Using reference TRBV30 and TRBJ1-1 for the parts outside the CDR3, the full variable domain is SQTIHQWPATLVQPVGSPLSLECTVEGTSNPNLYWYRQAAGRGLQLLFYSVGIGQISSEVPQNLSASRPQDRQFILSSKKLLLSDSGFYLCAWSVSETGGTEAFFGQGTRLTVV.

This clonotype was seen a handful of times. The chain is built from TRBV10-3 and TRBJ2-7; maybe TRBD2 (5 bases). V gave up 7 bases and J gave up 3 bases, with 13 bases separating them. The CDR3 loop spans 13 amino acids. The V gene's germline CDR1 is ENHRY and CDR2 SYGVKD. The CDR3, as DNA: TGTGCCATCACTGGGAGACGGGGCTACGAGCAGTACTTC. Amino acid sequence: CAITGRRGYEQYF.

This clonotype was observed a few times. The chain uses TRBV29-1 and TRBJ2-4, with a tentative D call TRBD2 (5 bases). The ends were cut back, 4 bases at V and 8 bases at J, with 18 bases in the middle. Germline V gives CDR1 SQVTM, CDR2 ANQGSEA. The CDR3 spans 14 residues. Here the CDR3 DNA reads TGCAGCGTTGCAAAGGCTAGCCCTGGGGACATTCAGTACTTC. It is translated as CSVAKASPGDIQYF.

The chain links TRBV12-5 to TRBJ2-7, with TRBD2 as a possible D gene (6 bases). This CDR3 has 14 amino acids. Germline V gene lookup returns CDR1 LGHNT and CDR2 FRNRAP. Trimming cost V 3 bases and J 2 bases, with 11 bases left between them. The CDR3 loop reads CASGFRGLTYEQYF. DNA for the CDR3: TGTGCTAGTGGTTTCAGAGGACTAACCTACGAGCAGTACTTC.

The chain recombines TRBV13 with TRBJ1-1, with TRBD1 as a possible D gene (5 bases). The V gene's germline CDR1 is PRHDT and CDR2 FYEKMQ (reference sequence). The CDR3 has 12 amino acids. V lost 8 bases and J 8 bases, leaving 15 bases between the germline ends. The CDR3 DNA is TGTGCCAGCTCAGAGGGACGGAAAGAAGCTTTCTTT. It specifies CASSEGRKEAFF.

This chain uses TRBV7-9 with TRBJ1-6, with a weak D call TRBD1 (6 bases). CDR3 length: 12 amino acids. Germline V gives CDR1 SEHNR, CDR2 FQNEAQ (reference sequence). Trimming cost V 2 bases and J 14 bases, with 10 bases left between them. The CDR3 sequence: CASSLSGAALHF. CDR3 nucleotide sequence: TGTGCCAGCAGCTTATCGGGGGCAGCCCTCCACTTT.

This clonotype turned up a few times. The CDR3 DNA reads TGTGCCAGCAGCTTAGGGCGGCGAGGGTGGGAGACCCAGTACTTC. Translating it yields CASSLGRRGWETQYF. The chain carries TRBV7-2 and TRBJ2-5, with D possibly matching TRBD2 (5 bases). The CDR3 is made up of 15 amino acids. V lost 1 base, J lost 5 bases, and 14 bases lay in between. In germline, CDR1 is SGHTA, CDR2 FQGNSA.

This chain joins TRBV29-1 and TRBJ1-1, with 7 nucleotides matching TRBD1. The V gene's germline CDR1 is SQVTM and CDR2 ANQGSEA. The junction had 7 bases not matched to a gene; V was cut back by 7 bases and J by 5 bases. There are 12 residues in the CDR3. The CDR3 protein is CSGWTGPTEAFF. In DNA, the CDR3 is TGCAGCGGATGGACAGGCCCGACTGAAGCTTTCTTT.

This clonotype has a handful of counts. The genes are TRBV6-1 and TRBJ1-1; unclear D gene. V lost 5 bases, J lost 3 bases, and 13 bases lay in between. This CDR3 comprises 14 residues. Germline CDR1 is MNHNS and CDR2 is SASEGT. The CDR3 DNA follows: TGTGCCAGCAGTCCACGCGGGTTGGACACTGAAGCTTTCTTT. This gives the protein CASSPRGLDTEAFF.

V usage is TRBV20-1 and J usage is TRBJ2-7; 7 positions match TRBD2. V shed 5 bases and J 6 bases; nucleotides not matched to a gene: 10. The CDR3 contains 13 residues. Germline values: CDR1 DFQATT, CDR2 SNEGSKA (reference sequence). CDR3 sequence reads: CSAARDYASEQYF. The CDR3 DNA reads TGCAGTGCTGCCCGGGACTACGCTTCCGAGCAGTACTTC.

A remark on this clonotype: The junction differs from germline at one of its ends, possibly a read error. The chain couples TRBV28 to TRBJ2-5; 10 bases are shared with TRBD2. The CDR3 has 16 amino acids. CDR1 MDHEN and CDR2 SYDVKM come from the germline V gene. The CDR3 protein is CASTPSGSEYQGTQYF. CDR3 DNA: TGTGCCAGCACCCCTAGCGGGAGTGAGTACCAAGGGACCCAGTACTTC.

The rearrangement uses TRBV5-1 and TRBJ2-7; no clear D gene. The CDR3 is 14 residues long. The V gene's germline CDR1 is SGHRS and CDR2 YFSETQ. V lost 3 bases to trimming and J lost 2 bases, with 12 bases between them. CDR3 in DNA: TGCGCCAGCAGCTCCCTAAGGTCTCCCTACGAGCAGTACTTC. Its protein is CASSSLRSPYEQYF.

This clonotype was counted many times. The chain joins TRBV28 to TRBJ2-7; D remains ambiguous. The V end was cut by 4 bases, the J end by 1 base, with 2 bases between. From germline, CDR1 is MDHEN and CDR2 SYDVKM. The CDR3 has 11 residues. DNA of the CDR3: TGTGCCAGCAGTTGGTCCTACGAGCAGTACTTC. Translating gives CASSWSYEQYF.

This clonotype showed up just a few times. V gene TRBV5-1 combines with J gene TRBJ1-1; TRBD1 aligns across 12 bases. CDR3 length equals 15 residues. The junction had 4 bases not matched to a gene; V was cut back by 3 bases and J by 4 bases. Germline CDR1 and CDR2: SGHRS and YFSETQ. This CDR3 is CASSSGTGGITEAFF. The CDR3, as DNA: TGCGCCAGCAGCTCGGGGACAGGGGGCATCACTGAAGCTTTCTTT.

This clonotype appeared a few times. The chain is built from TRBV28 and TRBJ1-2; no definite D call. The CDR3 has 12 amino acids. V gave up 5 bases and J gave up 3 bases, with 7 bases separating them. Per the germline V gene, CDR1 is MDHEN and CDR2 is SYDVKM. The CDR3 nucleotides read TGTGCCAGCAGTAAGGATTACTATGGCTACACCTTC. It translates to CASSKDYYGYTF.

As for this clonotype: Just one base apart from a much larger clone, this may be a read error. The gene calls are TRBV2 and TRBJ1-4; D not certain. Trimming took 5 bases from V and 4 from J, leaving 11 bases between them. The CDR3 length is 14 residues. Germline assignment: CDR1 SNHLY and CDR2 FYNNEI. The CDR3 coding sequence is TGTGCCAGCAGTCCAACTCGGCTTAATGAAAAACTGTTTTTT. It specifies CASSPTRLNEKLFF.

The CDR3 is CASSYEPGGPYEQYF. The CDR3 DNA follows: TGTGCCAGCAGTTACGAGCCGGGAGGGCCCTACGAGCAGTACTTC. The V and J genes are TRBV6-2 or TRBV6-3 and TRBJ2-7; 8 bases line up with TRBD2. J was trimmed by 2 bases and V by 2 bases; bases with no gene match: 5. Germline assignment: CDR1 MNHEY and CDR2 SVGEGT. CDR3 length: 15 residues.

Concerning this clonotype: This may arise from a read error, as a much more abundant clone is one base away. The V call is TRBV2, the J call TRBJ2-7; D remains ambiguous. This CDR3 spans 13 amino acids. V dropped 8 bases and J dropped 5 bases, with 16 bases sitting between them. Germline CDR1 reads SNHLY; CDR2 reads FYNNEI. The DNA of the CDR3 is TGTGCCAGCGCTGCGTCATGGATGCACGAGCAGTACTTC. Amino acid sequence: CASAASWMHEQYF.

There are a few counts of this clonotype. The rearrangement links TRBV11-2 to TRBJ2-2; TRBD1 matches 8 bases. This CDR3 spans 17 amino acids. With 4 bases clipped from V and 4 bases from J, the junction kept 11 bases outside the gene matches. Per the germline V gene, CDR1 is SGHAT and CDR2 is FQNNGV. The DNA of the CDR3 is TGTGCCAGCAGCTCCAACAGGGGGAAAGGTTCCACCGGGGAGCTGTTTTTT. Its protein is CASSSNRGKGSTGELFF.

This clonotype was observed a few times. V is TRBV30 and J is TRBJ2-6, with D possibly matching TRBD1 (8 bases). CDR1 is GTSNPN and CDR2 is SVGIG in the germline V gene (reference sequence). Trimming stripped 4 bases from V and 1 base from J, with 11 bases between. CDR3 length equals 15 residues. CDR3 loop: CAWNRGGSGANVLTF. CDR3 bases: TGTGCCTGGAACAGGGGGGGTTCTGGGGCCAACGTCCTGACTTTC.

V and J are TRBV5-4 and TRBJ2-5, with D perhaps assigned TRBD1 or TRBD2 (6 bases each). Germline-derived CDR1 and CDR2 are SGHNT and YYREEE (reference sequence). CDR3 size: 14 residues. V lost 4 bases and J lost 2, with 12 bases in between. CDR3 protein: CASSGGTIQETQYF. Here the CDR3 DNA reads TGTGCCAGCAGCGGCGGGACAATACAAGAGACCCAGTACTTC.

The chain is built from TRBV7-9 and TRBJ2-2, with D possibly called TRBD1 or TRBD2 (5 bases each). Germline CDR1 and CDR2: SEHNR and FQNEAQ (reference sequence). V was clipped by 6 bases and J by 1 base, with 15 bases between them. The CDR3 contains 16 residues. The CDR3: CASRPSGTGNTGELFF. The DNA of the CDR3 is TGTGCCAGCAGACCTTCGGGGACCGGGAACACCGGGGAGCTGTTTTTT.

This clonotype was recorded a few times. The CDR3 DNA reads as TGTGCCAGCAGCGTAGGTTGGGACTACGAGCAGTACTTC. Its translation is CASSVGWDYEQYF. This chain uses TRBV9 with TRBJ2-7; D remains unclear. V shed 0 bases and J shed 3 bases, with 7 bases lying between them. The V gene's germline CDR1 is SGDLS and CDR2 YYNGEE. This CDR3 comprises 13 residues.

This clonotype has ten or more counts. V usage is TRBV19 and J usage is TRBJ1-2; 7 nucleotides line up with TRBD1. V lost 3 bases to trimming and J lost 4 bases; unmatched junction nucleotides: 8. Germline CDR1 reads LNHDA; CDR2 reads SQIVND (reference sequence). The CDR3 runs to 15 residues. The DNA of the CDR3 is TGTGCCAGTAGTATCTTCCGGGACAGAGTCTATGGCTACACCTTC. Residues: CASSIFRDRVYGYTF.